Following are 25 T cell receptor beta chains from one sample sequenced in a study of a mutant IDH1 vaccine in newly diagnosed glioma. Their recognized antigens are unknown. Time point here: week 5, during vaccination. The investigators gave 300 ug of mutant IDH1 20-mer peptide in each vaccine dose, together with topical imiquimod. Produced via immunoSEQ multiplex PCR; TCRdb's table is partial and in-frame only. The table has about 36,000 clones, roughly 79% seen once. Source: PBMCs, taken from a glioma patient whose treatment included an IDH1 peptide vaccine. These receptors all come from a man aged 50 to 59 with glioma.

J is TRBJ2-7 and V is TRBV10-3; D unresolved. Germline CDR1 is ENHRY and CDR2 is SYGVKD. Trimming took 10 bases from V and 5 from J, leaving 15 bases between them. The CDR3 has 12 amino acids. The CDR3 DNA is TGTGCCACCAAGGGTGGTCCTCACGAGCAGTACTTC. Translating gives CATKGGPHEQYF.

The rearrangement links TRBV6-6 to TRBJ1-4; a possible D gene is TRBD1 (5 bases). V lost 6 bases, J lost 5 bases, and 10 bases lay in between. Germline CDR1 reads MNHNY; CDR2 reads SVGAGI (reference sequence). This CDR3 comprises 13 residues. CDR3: CASSPGANEKLFF. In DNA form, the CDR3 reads TGTGCCAGCAGCCCTGGGGCGAATGAAAAACTGTTTTTT.

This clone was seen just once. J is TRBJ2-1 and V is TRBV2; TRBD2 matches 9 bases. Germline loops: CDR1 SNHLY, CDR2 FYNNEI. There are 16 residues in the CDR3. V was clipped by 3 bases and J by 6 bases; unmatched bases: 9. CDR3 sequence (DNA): TGTGCCAGCAGTGATGGGCGCCTAGCGGGGCTCAATGAGCAGTTCTTC. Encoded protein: CASSDGRLAGLNEQFF.

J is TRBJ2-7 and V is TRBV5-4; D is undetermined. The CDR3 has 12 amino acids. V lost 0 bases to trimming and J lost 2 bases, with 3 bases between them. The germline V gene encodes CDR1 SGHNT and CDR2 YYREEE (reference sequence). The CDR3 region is CASSLGAYEQYF. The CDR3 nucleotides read TGTGCCAGCAGCTTGGGGGCCTACGAGCAGTACTTC.

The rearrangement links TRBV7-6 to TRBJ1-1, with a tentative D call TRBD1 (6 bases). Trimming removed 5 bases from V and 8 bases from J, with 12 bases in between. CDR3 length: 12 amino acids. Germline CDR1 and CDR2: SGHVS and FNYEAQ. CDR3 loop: CASSLRGEEAFF. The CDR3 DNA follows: TGTGCCAGCAGCCTAAGGGGGGAAGAAGCTTTCTTT.

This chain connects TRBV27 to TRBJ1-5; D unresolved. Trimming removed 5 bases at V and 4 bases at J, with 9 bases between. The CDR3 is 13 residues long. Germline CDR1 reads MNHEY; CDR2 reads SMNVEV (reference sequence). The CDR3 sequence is CASSQDRNQPQHF. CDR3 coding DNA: TGTGCCAGCAGTCAGGACCGGAATCAGCCCCAGCATTTT.

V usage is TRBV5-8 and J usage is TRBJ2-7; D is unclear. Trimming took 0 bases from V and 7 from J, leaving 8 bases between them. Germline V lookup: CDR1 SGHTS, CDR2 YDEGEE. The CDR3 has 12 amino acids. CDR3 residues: CASSLVRVEQYF. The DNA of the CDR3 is TGTGCCAGCAGCTTGGTAAGAGTTGAGCAGTACTTC.

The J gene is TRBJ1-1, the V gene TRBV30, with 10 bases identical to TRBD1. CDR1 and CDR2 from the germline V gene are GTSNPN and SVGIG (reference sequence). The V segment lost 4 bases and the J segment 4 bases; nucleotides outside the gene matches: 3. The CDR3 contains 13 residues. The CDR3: CAWNRQGATEAFF. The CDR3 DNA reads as TGTGCCTGGAATAGACAGGGGGCCACTGAAGCTTTCTTT.

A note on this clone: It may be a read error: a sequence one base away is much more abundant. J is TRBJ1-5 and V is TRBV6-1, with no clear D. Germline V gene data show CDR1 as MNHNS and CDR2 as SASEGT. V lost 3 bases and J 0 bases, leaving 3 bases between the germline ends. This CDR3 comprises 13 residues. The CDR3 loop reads CASSDNSNQPQHF. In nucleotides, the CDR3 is TGTGCCAGCAGTGACAATAGCAATCAGCCCCAGCATTTT.

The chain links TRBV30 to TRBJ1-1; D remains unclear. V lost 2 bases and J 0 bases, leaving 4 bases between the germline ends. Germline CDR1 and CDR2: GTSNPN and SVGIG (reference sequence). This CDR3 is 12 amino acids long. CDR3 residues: CAWSIVNTEAFF. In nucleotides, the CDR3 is TGTGCCTGGAGTATAGTGAACACTGAAGCTTTCTTT.

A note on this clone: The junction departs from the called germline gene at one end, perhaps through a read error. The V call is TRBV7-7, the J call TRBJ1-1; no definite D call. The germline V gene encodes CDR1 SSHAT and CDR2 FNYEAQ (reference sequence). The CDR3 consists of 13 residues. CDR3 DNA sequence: TGTGCTAGCAGCCAGACGATGAACACTGAAGCTTTCTTT. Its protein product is CASSQTMNTEAFF.

The CDR3 protein is CASSRGLPYNEQFF. CDR3 in DNA: TGTGCCAGCAGCAGGGGACTACCCTACAATGAGCAGTTCTTC. The V and J genes are TRBV5-6 and TRBJ2-1, with 7 bases identical to TRBD2. Germline loops: CDR1 SGHDT, CDR2 YYEEEE. CDR3 size: 14 residues. The V segment lost 4 bases and the J segment 2 bases; nucleotides outside the gene matches: 3.

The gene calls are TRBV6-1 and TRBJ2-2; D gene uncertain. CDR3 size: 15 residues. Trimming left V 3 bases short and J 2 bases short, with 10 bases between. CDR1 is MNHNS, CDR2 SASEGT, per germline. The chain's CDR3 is CASSDGRVNTGELFF. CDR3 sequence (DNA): TGTGCCAGCAGTGACGGCCGTGTTAACACCGGGGAGCTGTTTTTT.

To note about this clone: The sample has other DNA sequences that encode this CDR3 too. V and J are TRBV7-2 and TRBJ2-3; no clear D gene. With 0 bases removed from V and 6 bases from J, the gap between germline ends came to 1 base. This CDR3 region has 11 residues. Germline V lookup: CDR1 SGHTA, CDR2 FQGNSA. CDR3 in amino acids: CASSLADTQYF. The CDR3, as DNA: TGTGCCAGCAGCTTAGCCGATACGCAGTATTTT.

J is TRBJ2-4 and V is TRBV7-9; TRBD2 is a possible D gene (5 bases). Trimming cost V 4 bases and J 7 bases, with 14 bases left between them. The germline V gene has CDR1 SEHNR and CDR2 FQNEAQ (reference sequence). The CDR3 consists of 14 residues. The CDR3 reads CASSSSGGINIQYF. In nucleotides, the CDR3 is TGTGCCAGCAGCTCCTCTGGAGGCATCAACATTCAGTACTTC.

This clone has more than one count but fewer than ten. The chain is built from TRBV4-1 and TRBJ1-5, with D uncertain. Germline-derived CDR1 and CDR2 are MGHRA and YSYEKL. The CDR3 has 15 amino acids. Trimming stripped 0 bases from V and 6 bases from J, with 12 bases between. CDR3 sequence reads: CASSQEEAGIQPQHF. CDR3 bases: TGCGCCAGCAGCCAAGAGGAGGCGGGGATTCAGCCCCAGCATTTT.

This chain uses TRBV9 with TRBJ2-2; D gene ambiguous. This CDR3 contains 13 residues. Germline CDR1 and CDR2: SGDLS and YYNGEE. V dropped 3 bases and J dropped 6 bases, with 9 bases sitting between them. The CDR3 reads CASSGGFSGELFF. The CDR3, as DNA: TGTGCCAGCAGCGGGGGATTTTCCGGGGAGCTGTTTTTT.

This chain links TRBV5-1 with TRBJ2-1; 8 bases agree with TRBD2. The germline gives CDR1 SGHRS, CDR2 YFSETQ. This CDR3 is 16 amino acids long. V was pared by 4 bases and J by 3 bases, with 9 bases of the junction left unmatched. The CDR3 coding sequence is TGCGCCAGCAGCATGGCGTCCAGCGGGGGCTACAATGAGCAGTTCTTC. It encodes CASSMASSGGYNEQFF.

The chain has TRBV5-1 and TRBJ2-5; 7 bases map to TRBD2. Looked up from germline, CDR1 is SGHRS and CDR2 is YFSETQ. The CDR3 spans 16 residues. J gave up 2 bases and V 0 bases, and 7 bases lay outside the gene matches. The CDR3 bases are TGCGCCAGCAGCTTGGGGGCCCGGCGGGGGCAAGAGACCCAGTACTTC. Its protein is CASSLGARRGQETQYF.

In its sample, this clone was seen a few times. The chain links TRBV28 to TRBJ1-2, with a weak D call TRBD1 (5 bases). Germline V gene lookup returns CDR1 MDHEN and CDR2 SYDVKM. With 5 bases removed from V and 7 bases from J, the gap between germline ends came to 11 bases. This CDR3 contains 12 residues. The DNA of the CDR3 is TGTGCCAGCAGTCTCGGGGGGTTTGGCTACACCTTC. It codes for CASSLGGFGYTF.

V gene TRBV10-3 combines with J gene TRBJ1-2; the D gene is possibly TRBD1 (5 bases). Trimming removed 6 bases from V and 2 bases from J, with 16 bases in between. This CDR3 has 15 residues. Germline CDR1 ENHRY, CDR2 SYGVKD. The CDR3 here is CAISGSDTENYGYTF. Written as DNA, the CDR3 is TGTGCCATCAGCGGTTCGGACACGGAGAACTATGGCTACACCTTC.

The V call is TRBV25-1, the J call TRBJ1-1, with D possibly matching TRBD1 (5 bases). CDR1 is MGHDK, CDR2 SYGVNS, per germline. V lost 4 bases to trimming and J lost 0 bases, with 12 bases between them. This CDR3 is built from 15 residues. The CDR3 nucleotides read TGTGCCAGCAGTGGAGGGGCGGGGGTGAACACTGAAGCTTTCTTT. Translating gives CASSGGAGVNTEAFF.

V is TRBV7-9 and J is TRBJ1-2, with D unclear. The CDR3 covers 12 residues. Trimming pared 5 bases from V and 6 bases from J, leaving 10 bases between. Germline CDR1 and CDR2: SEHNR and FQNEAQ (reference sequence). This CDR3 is CASSIDYNGYTF. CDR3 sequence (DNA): TGTGCCAGCAGCATTGACTACAATGGCTACACCTTC.

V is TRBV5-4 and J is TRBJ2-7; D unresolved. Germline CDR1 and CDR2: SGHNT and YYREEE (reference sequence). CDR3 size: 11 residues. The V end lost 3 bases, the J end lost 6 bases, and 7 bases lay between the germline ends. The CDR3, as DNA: TGTGCCAGCAGCTCTTATTCCGAGCAGTACTTC. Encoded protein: CASSSYSEQYF.

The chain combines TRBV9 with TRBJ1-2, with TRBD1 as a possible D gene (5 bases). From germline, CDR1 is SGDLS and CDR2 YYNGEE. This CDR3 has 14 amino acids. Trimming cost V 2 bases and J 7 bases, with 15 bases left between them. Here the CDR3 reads CASSVSGTRVGYTF. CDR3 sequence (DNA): TGTGCCAGCAGCGTCTCCGGGACCCGGGTTGGCTACACCTTC.